There are many counts of the clone carrying this TCR beta chain. Its antigen is undetermined. Germline V gene sequence: CDR1 SGHRS, CDR2 YFSETQ. The V and J ends lost 3 bases and 5 bases respectively, with 21 bases between them. The CDR3 totals 16 residues. This sample is drawn from a study of neurological immune-mediated disorders. Points from the study as a whole: The phylogenetic placement of 18 of 34 multiple sclerosis patients' repertoires in one related-CDR3 cluster constitutes a possible signature. Expanded clones shared no CDR3 amino acid sequences across subjects, suggesting private repertoires in all groups.

With 10-nucleotide random UMIs included, cDNA was synthesized by 5'RACE. TCRdb reanalysed the 5' RACE reads using MiXCR and keeps one entry per CDR3 protein. The profile covers about 27,000 distinct CDR3 sequences, with 2% to 3% appearing a single time and about 2.3% taken by the ten largest. Unsorted libraries came from 2 million PBMCs stored at -80 °C. The chain employs TRBV5-1 and TRBJ2-7; maybe TRBD2 (6 bases). Sequenced input: PBMCs. This sequence originates from a woman in her fifties or sixties with multiple sclerosis. The CDR3, as DNA: TGCGCCAGCAGCTCCTTAGAATCACGGGAGAGGAACGAGCAGTACTTC. Protein: CASSSLESRERNEQYF.